These 21 T cell receptor beta chains came from one sample sequenced in a study of human T cells and chemical hapten exposure. TCRdb ran MiXCR on the RACE reads and lists one entry per CDR3 protein. The sample consists of around 100,000 distinct CDR3 sequences, approximately 9.9% of them appearing once. Time point specified: patch test 1, 2 weeks after DPC sensitization. Noted treatment: therapeutic diphenylcyclopropenone sensitization with weekly scalp DPC. The sequencing used whole blood, collected in connection with sensitization to the hapten diphenylcyclopropenone (DPC). The receptors stem from a woman between 40 and 55 years old with alopecia areata. Some clones in this sample may be carry-over from other donors' samples.

V gene TRBV14 combines with J gene TRBJ1-1; tentatively, D is TRBD1 (5 bases). The germline V gene encodes CDR1 SGHDN and CDR2 FVKESK. The CDR3 runs to 17 residues. The V end was cut by 0 bases, the J end by 3 bases, with 17 bases between. The CDR3 sequence is CASSQDTGWRFDTEAFF. CDR3 bases: TGTGCCAGCAGCCAAGACACAGGATGGCGATTCGACACTGAAGCTTTCTTT.

This clonotype came up once. Just one base apart from a much larger clone, this may be a read error. Here the CDR3 omits its conserved ending phenylalanine or tryptophan, so a read error is the likely source. The chain combines TRBV6-5 with TRBJ2-5, with D perhaps matching TRBD2 (6 bases). Germline V gene lookup returns CDR1 MNHEY and CDR2 SVGAGI. V was cut by 0 bases and J by 2 bases, with 7 bases left in between. This CDR3 contains 14 residues. The CDR3 region has the DNA TGTGCCAGCAGTTACTCTGGGGGGCAAGAGACCCAGTACTTA. Translation gives CASSYSGGQETQYL.

This clonotype was detected a few times. This chain uses TRBV6-1 with TRBJ2-7; no firm D call. V lost 8 bases to trimming and J lost 6 bases, with 17 bases between them. This CDR3 has 13 amino acids. CDR1 is MNHNS, CDR2 SASEGT, per germline. CDR3 sequence: CASDDVAPREQYF. CDR3 nucleotides: TGTGCCAGCGATGACGTGGCCCCTCGCGAGCAGTACTTC.

J is TRBJ2-2 and V is TRBV7-2; D perhaps matches TRBD1 (5 bases). In germline, CDR1 is SGHTA, CDR2 FQGNSA. V lost 5 bases to trimming and J lost 0 bases, with 10 bases between them. The CDR3 spans 15 residues. CDR3 sequence reads: CASSLTATNTGELFF. In nucleotides, the CDR3 is TGTGCCAGCAGCCTGACAGCCACGAACACCGGGGAGCTGTTTTTT.

V gene TRBV4-3 combines with J gene TRBJ1-5; 8 bases align to TRBD1. Germline assignment: CDR1 LGHNA and CDR2 YSLEER. V lost 4 bases to trimming and J lost 6 bases; unmatched junction nucleotides: 14. The CDR3 length is 17 residues. CDR3 nucleotide sequence: TGCGCCAGCAGCCCTACCCCACTTGGACAGGGCCCTCAGCCCCAGCATTTT. Encoded protein: CASSPTPLGQGPQPQHF.

The chain employs TRBV3-1 and TRBJ2-1, with D unclear. The V end was cut by 3 bases, the J end by 8 bases, with 8 bases between. CDR3 length: 12 residues. Germline loops: CDR1 LGHDT, CDR2 YNNKEL (reference sequence). DNA of the CDR3: TGTGCCAGCAGCCAGTTAGAGGATGAGCAGTTCTTC. It encodes CASSQLEDEQFF.

This sequence joins TRBV5-4 and TRBJ1-1, with D tentatively TRBD1 (5 bases). The germline V gene has CDR1 SGHNT and CDR2 YYREEE (reference sequence). The length of the CDR3 is 13 residues. Trimming shortened V by 4 bases and J by 3 bases, and 10 bases separated the two germline ends. CDR3 bases: TGTGCCAGCAGCCTGGGGACTCACACTGAAGCTTTCTTT. Encoded protein: CASSLGTHTEAFF.

The chain joins TRBV11-2 to TRBJ2-1, with 10 nucleotides matching TRBD2. The germline V gene encodes CDR1 SGHAT and CDR2 FQNNGV. Germline trimming cut 4 bases from V and 11 bases from J; bases unmatched to any gene: 11. There are 15 residues in the CDR3. CDR3 loop: CASSSPLAGDPKQFF. For the CDR3, the DNA is TGTGCCAGCAGCTCGCCTCTAGCGGGAGACCCAAAGCAGTTCTTC.

This clonotype was counted only a few times. The V and J genes are TRBV2 and TRBJ2-2; 10 positions agree with TRBD2. Germline values: CDR1 SNHLY, CDR2 FYNNEI. The CDR3 extends over 15 amino acids. V was pared by 7 bases and J by 2 bases, with 4 bases of the junction left unmatched. The CDR3: CASTGLAVNTGELFF. In DNA form, the CDR3 reads TGTGCCAGCACTGGACTAGCGGTTAACACCGGGGAGCTGTTTTTT.

The sample holds many counts of this clonotype. A junction boundary mismatches the germline segment, possibly from a read error. The chain couples TRBV7-7 to TRBJ2-5, with D possibly TRBD2 on 5 matching bases. The CDR3 covers 14 residues. Germline V gene sequence: CDR1 SSHAT, CDR2 FNYEAQ (reference sequence). CDR3 region: CASSSDEGRETQYF. The CDR3 nucleotides are TGTGCTAGCAGCTCCGACGAGGGTCGAGAGACCCAGTACTTC.

The rearrangement uses TRBV12-3 or TRBV12-4 and TRBJ1-4, with TRBD1 matching 7 bases. V shed 6 bases and J 6 bases; nucleotides not matched to a gene: 7. The CDR3 has 14 residues. The CDR3 region is CASSQGVSYEKLFF. In DNA, the CDR3 is TGTGCCAGCAGCCAGGGGGTATCGTATGAAAAACTGTTTTTT.

This clonotype has ten or more counts. The chain carries TRBV11-2 and TRBJ2-2; possibly TRBD1 or TRBD2 for D (5 bases each). The CDR3 sequence is 14 residues long. Germline V gene lookup returns CDR1 SGHAT and CDR2 FQNNGV. Trimming cost V 5 bases and J 6 bases, with 13 bases left between them. The CDR3 loop is CASSPIRGAGELFF. The CDR3 DNA sequence: TGTGCCAGCAGCCCCATTCGGGGCGCCGGGGAGCTGTTTTTT.

This clonotype was seen a few times. CDR3 region: CSAPPAAGELFF. In DNA form, the CDR3 reads TGCAGTGCCCCCCCAGCCGCCGGGGAGCTGTTTTTT. The chain recombines TRBV20-1 with TRBJ2-2; unclear D gene. V lost 6 bases and J lost 6, with 11 bases in between. The CDR3 covers 12 residues. Germline V gene lookup returns CDR1 DFQATT and CDR2 SNEGSKA (reference sequence).

On this clonotype itself: At one boundary the junction diverges from the germline segment, which might be a read error. The rearrangement uses TRBV30 and TRBJ2-7; D gene ambiguous. Germline V lookup: CDR1 GTSNPN, CDR2 SVGIG (reference sequence). CDR3 length: 14 residues. The CDR3: CTWSVINLSYEQYF. Written as DNA, the CDR3 is TGTACCTGGAGTGTGATAAATCTCTCCTACGAGCAGTACTTC.

At least ten counts were recorded for this clonotype. The CDR3 coding sequence is TGTGCCAGCAGCTTGGGTCCCAGGGGGCTAGAGACCCAGTACTTC. Translation gives CASSLGPRGLETQYF. The chain uses TRBV5-5 and TRBJ2-5, with 8 nucleotides matching TRBD1. Germline assignment: CDR1 SGHKS and CDR2 YYEKEE (reference sequence). This CDR3 region has 15 residues. The V segment lost 0 bases and the J segment 4 bases; nucleotides outside the gene matches: 5.

The CDR3 DNA reads TGTGCCAGCAGTGAAGGAAATTCACCCCTCCACTTT. It encodes CASSEGNSPLHF. This rearrangement joins TRBV25-1 to TRBJ1-6, with D hard to call. The V gene's germline CDR1 is MGHDK and CDR2 SYGVNS. This CDR3 comprises 12 residues. V dropped 2 bases and J dropped 7 bases, with 3 bases sitting between them.

The sample holds a few counts of this clonotype. This chain joins TRBV5-5 and TRBJ1-2, with D maybe TRBD1 (6 bases). The germline V gene has CDR1 SGHKS and CDR2 YYEKEE (reference sequence). The CDR3 extends over 14 amino acids. V lost 4 bases to trimming and J lost 5 bases, with 15 bases between them. CDR3 sequence reads: CASSPGQFSYGYTF. The CDR3 DNA sequence: TGTGCCAGCAGCCCTGGACAGTTCTCGTATGGCTACACCTTC.

Many counts were recorded for this clonotype. The V and J genes are TRBV6-5 and TRBJ2-1, with TRBD2 matching 9 bases. The germline CDR1 and CDR2 sequences are MNHEY and SVGAGI. This CDR3 comprises 15 residues. Trimming took 6 bases from V and 3 from J; bases not matched to a gene: 6. CDR3: CASRVAGAIYNEQFF. The CDR3, as DNA: TGTGCCAGCAGGGTAGCGGGGGCGATCTACAATGAGCAGTTCTTC.

The rearrangement uses TRBV28 and TRBJ2-7; 15 positions agree with TRBD2. With 6 bases clipped from V and 2 bases from J, the junction kept 5 bases outside the gene matches. The CDR3 is 16 residues long. CDR1 MDHEN and CDR2 SYDVKM come from the germline V gene. The CDR3 here is CASRLRTSGRAYEQYF. The CDR3 nucleotides read TGTGCCAGCAGATTAAGGACTAGCGGGAGGGCCTACGAGCAGTACTTC.

The table lists this clonotype with a few counts. The V gene is TRBV18, the J gene TRBJ1-1, with D uncertain. The CDR3 contains 19 residues. From germline, CDR1 is KGHSH and CDR2 LQKENI. Deletions cut 3 bases from V and 4 bases from J, with 27 bases between. This CDR3 is CASSPTSQATRLKITEAFF. Here the CDR3 DNA reads TGTGCCAGCTCACCCACATCCCAGGCCACCAGGCTGAAAATCACTGAAGCTTTCTTT.

The chain links TRBV19 to TRBJ2-3, with 13 bases that match TRBD2. Unmatched junction bases numbered 4, after V lost 6 bases and J lost 4 bases. The CDR3 has 15 residues. The germline CDR1 and CDR2 sequences are LNHDA and SQIVND (reference sequence). The CDR3 loop reads CASRWTSGSADTQYF. As DNA, the CDR3 is TGTGCCAGTAGATGGACTAGCGGGAGTGCAGATACGCAGTATTTT.